The 27 T cell receptor beta chains listed next were all sequenced from one sample in a study of OX40 agonist ivuxolimab in advanced cancers. The repertoire was sequenced with immunoSEQ multiplex PCR; TCRdb's copy has only in-frame clones and lacks some. Of 50,000 to 75,000 clones in the sample, roughly nine tenths were seen once. The sample consisted of CD4+ or CD8+ T cells sorted from blood, taken in a trial of the OX40 agonist ivuxolimab. These receptors came from an adult with an advanced solid tumor such as melanoma, head and neck, liver or kidney cancer.

As DNA, the CDR3 is TGTGCCAGCGGGCAGGGGGCAAGGAACACTGAAGCTTTCTTT. This sequence encodes CASGQGARNTEAFF. The chain employs TRBV6-6 and TRBJ1-1, with 8 bases lining up with TRBD1. CDR1 and CDR2 from the germline V gene are MNHNY and SVGAGI (reference sequence). The CDR3 is 14 residues long. V shed 8 bases, J shed 1 base, and the junction held 6 bases outside the gene matches.

The chain carries TRBV5-1 and TRBJ2-5; D ambiguous. The germline gives CDR1 SGHRS, CDR2 YFSETQ. This CDR3 is built from 15 residues. Trimming took 0 bases from V and 4 from J, leaving 13 bases between them. CDR3 nucleotide sequence: TGCGCCAGCAGCTTGGACACCCCAGAGCGAGAGACCCAGTACTTC. This translates into CASSLDTPERETQYF.

The rearrangement uses TRBV6-5 and TRBJ2-7; D ambiguous. This CDR3 spans 11 amino acids. CDR1 is MNHEY, CDR2 SVGAGI, per germline. V lost 6 bases and J 3 bases, leaving 6 bases between the germline ends. The CDR3 loop reads CASRTNYEQYF. Here the CDR3 DNA reads TGTGCCAGCAGGACCAACTACGAGCAGTACTTC.

J is TRBJ1-1 and V is TRBV27; D not certain. Germline lookup yields CDR1 MNHEY and CDR2 SMNVEV (reference sequence). This CDR3 contains 12 residues. V dropped 2 bases and J dropped 8 bases, with 9 bases sitting between them. The CDR3 DNA reads as TGTGCCAGCAGTTTACCAGGACCCGAAGCTTTCTTT. Translated: CASSLPGPEAFF.

The CDR3 DNA follows: TGCAGCGTTGAGGGCGGTGCAACTAATGAAAAACTGTTTTTT. Amino acids: CSVEGGATNEKLFF. This sequence joins TRBV29-1 and TRBJ1-4; D is uncertain. Germline CDR1 reads SQVTM; CDR2 reads ANQGSEA. V gave up 3 bases and J gave up 0 bases, with 8 bases separating them. This CDR3 is 14 amino acids long.

The rearrangement links TRBV21-1 to TRBJ2-2; the D call in the table, TRBD1, was not verified against the DNA. TRBV21-1 is a listed pseudogene. This CDR3 region has 17 residues. DNA of the CDR3: TGTGCCAGCAGCAAAGAGGTGGTAGGACACAGAAGAGGGGAGCTGTTTTTT. Its protein product is CASSKEVVGHRRGELFF.

This clone was detected only a few times. The chain uses TRBV5-4 and TRBJ1-6; 8 bases are a match to TRBD1. CDR1 SGHNT and CDR2 YYREEE come from the germline V gene (reference sequence). CDR3 length: 15 residues. V dropped 2 bases and J dropped 7; count of bases not matched to a gene: 5. CDR3: CASSLDRGSNSPLHF. The DNA for the CDR3 is TGTGCCAGCAGCTTAGACAGGGGTTCGAATTCACCCCTCCACTTT. The variable domain in full, with the rest retrieved from reference TRBV5-4 and TRBJ1-6, is ETGVTQSPTHLIKTRGQQVTLRCSSQSGHNTVSWYQQALGQGPQFIFQYYREEENGRGNFPPRFSGLQFPNYSSELNVNALELDDSALYLCASSLDRGSNSPLHFGNGTRLTVT.

The rearrangement uses TRBV30 and TRBJ2-2; 12 nucleotides match TRBD2. The CDR3 covers 15 residues. The V segment lost 5 bases and the J segment 4 bases; nucleotides outside the gene matches: 5. Germline CDR1 is GTSNPN and CDR2 is SVGIG (reference sequence). CDR3 protein: CAWVPSGRATGELFF. CDR3 sequence (DNA): TGTGCCTGGGTTCCTAGCGGGAGGGCCACCGGGGAGCTGTTTTTT.

For this clone: Other nucleotide sequences in the sample specify the same CDR3. This chain links TRBV7-9 with TRBJ1-1, with D hard to call. There are 15 residues in the CDR3. Germline CDR1 is SEHNR and CDR2 is FQNEAQ (reference sequence). V was clipped by 6 bases and J by 7 bases, with 21 bases between them. DNA for the CDR3: TGTGCCAGCAGTCCACCAACCACGGGCATTGGTGAAGCTTTCTTT. Translation: CASSPPTTGIGEAFF.

V and J are TRBV20-1 and TRBJ1-2, with D uncertain. The CDR3 is 11 amino acids. Germline CDR1 is DFQATT and CDR2 is SNEGSKA (reference sequence). In DNA form, the CDR3 reads TGCAGCGGTAACACAGATTATGGCTACACCTTC. Translated, it gives CSGNTDYGYTF.

This clone appeared a few times. V is TRBV5-1 and J is TRBJ1-1; tentatively, D is TRBD1 (6 bases). This CDR3 has 14 residues. Germline lookup yields CDR1 SGHRS and CDR2 YFSETQ. V lost 4 bases to trimming and J lost 4 bases, with 14 bases between them. The CDR3 here is CASSPSGASTEAFF. The DNA of the CDR3 is TGCGCCAGCAGCCCTTCAGGGGCGAGCACTGAAGCTTTCTTT.

This chain uses TRBV27 with TRBJ1-2, with D perhaps matching TRBD1 (5 bases). Germline-derived CDR1 and CDR2 are MNHEY and SMNVEV (reference sequence). With 5 bases removed from V and 4 bases from J, the gap between germline ends came to 17 bases. This CDR3 region has 15 residues. In DNA form, the CDR3 reads TGTGCCAGCAGTAGAGATAGGGGTCGGGTCTATGGCTACACCTTC. Residues: CASSRDRGRVYGYTF.

This chain uses TRBV5-1 with TRBJ1-1, with D possibly matching TRBD1 (6 bases). The germline V gene encodes CDR1 SGHRS and CDR2 YFSETQ. The CDR3 sequence is 16 residues long. Trimming stripped 0 bases from V and 5 bases from J, with 17 bases between. The CDR3 bases are TGCGCCAGCAGCTTGGCGGGGGCACGGGGCAGAACTGAAGCTTTCTTT. Amino acid sequence: CASSLAGARGRTEAFF.

This sequence joins TRBV30 and TRBJ1-2; unclear D gene. The germline V and J ends were trimmed by 3 bases and 4 bases, with 9 bases remaining between them. This CDR3 comprises 12 residues. CDR1 is GTSNPN and CDR2 is SVGIG in the germline V gene (reference sequence). In nucleotides, the CDR3 is TGTGCCTGGAGCCGTGGCCGCTATGGCTACACCTTC. Its translation is CAWSRGRYGYTF.

The CDR3 region has the DNA TGTGCCAGCAGCTTAGAAGGAGGGGGAAACACCATATATTTT. This gives the protein CASSLEGGGNTIYF. The V and J genes are TRBV7-9 and TRBJ1-3; D uncertain. There are 14 residues in the CDR3. V was cut by 1 base and J by 4 bases, with 8 bases left in between. The germline V gene has CDR1 SEHNR and CDR2 FQNEAQ (reference sequence). The full variable domain, in which reference TRBV7-9 and TRBJ1-3 provide the parts outside the CDR3, is DTGVSQNPRHKITKRGQNVTFRCDPISEHNRLYWYRQTLGQGPEFLTYFQNEAQLEKSRLLSDRFSAERPKGSFSTLEIQRTEQGDSAMYLCASSLEGGGNTIYFGEGSWLTVV.

V and J are TRBV4-1 and TRBJ1-1; TRBD1 is a possible D gene (5 bases). Germline values: CDR1 MGHRA, CDR2 YSYEKL. The CDR3 sequence is 19 residues long. V was pared by 4 bases and J by 0 bases, with 24 bases between. In nucleotides, the CDR3 is TGCGCCAGCAGCCGGCGAGCCGGGACGGCGAGGGGAGTGAACACTGAAGCTTTCTTT. Protein sequence: CASSRRAGTARGVNTEAFF.

This clone showed up just once. The CDR3: CASSVDRGGGYTF. The CDR3 DNA is TGTGCCAGCAGCGTAGACAGGGGCGGTGGCTACACCTTC. V and J are TRBV7-2 and TRBJ1-2; TRBD1 matches at 8 bases. J was trimmed by 7 bases and V by 5 bases; bases with no gene match: 6. The CDR3 runs to 13 residues. CDR1 and CDR2 (germline): SGHTA, FQGNSA.

The rearrangement joins TRBV5-1 to TRBJ2-3, with 16 bases aligning to TRBD2. CDR1 and CDR2 from the germline V gene are SGHRS and YFSETQ. J lost 1 base, V lost 2 bases, and 7 bases had no gene match. The CDR3 is 19 amino acids. The CDR3 DNA follows: TGCGCCAGCAGCTTCGGAGGGACTAGCGGGAGGGCGGGCACAGATACGCAGTATTTT. This translates into CASSFGGTSGRAGTDTQYF.

This sequence joins TRBV19 and TRBJ2-5; D gene uncertain. Germline assignment: CDR1 LNHDA and CDR2 SQIVND (reference sequence). The CDR3 is 13 amino acids. The V end lost 3 bases, the J end lost 5 bases, and 10 bases lay between the germline ends. CDR3 in DNA: TGTGCCAGTAGTATCGGAGCTGTTGAGACCCAGTACTTC. Its translation is CASSIGAVETQYF.

V gene TRBV6-5 combines with J gene TRBJ1-2; weak D call: TRBD1 (5 bases). The CDR3 totals 14 residues. Germline V gene lookup returns CDR1 MNHEY and CDR2 SVGAGI. Trimming took 4 bases from V and 4 from J, leaving 13 bases between them. The CDR3 spells CASSSDTTVYGYTF. CDR3 DNA sequence: TGTGCCAGCAGTTCGGACACAACCGTCTATGGCTACACCTTC.

The gene calls are TRBV13 and TRBJ2-7; the match to TRBD1 covers 9 bases. Germline-derived CDR1 and CDR2 are PRHDT and FYEKMQ (reference sequence). V was clipped by 5 bases and J by 2 bases; unmatched bases: 4. The CDR3 sequence is 14 residues long. The CDR3 here is CASSTRQGAYEQYF. The CDR3 DNA reads as TGTGCCAGCAGCACCCGACAGGGGGCCTACGAGCAGTACTTC.

Details on this clone: The same CDR3 also results from other DNA sequences found in this sample. The chain recombines TRBV27 with TRBJ2-2, with 11 bases aligning to TRBD1. The CDR3 length is 16 residues. Germline V gene sequence: CDR1 MNHEY, CDR2 SMNVEV (reference sequence). With 1 base clipped from V and 5 bases from J, the junction kept 3 bases outside the gene matches. This CDR3 is CASSLWGTGGTGELFF. The DNA for the CDR3 is TGTGCCAGCAGTTTATGGGGGACAGGGGGTACCGGGGAGCTGTTTTTT.

This clone was found a few times. This chain's CDR3 is CASSQERRPGTEAFF. In nucleotides, the CDR3 is TGCGCCAGCAGCCAAGAAAGGAGACCCGGGACTGAAGCTTTCTTT. This chain connects TRBV4-1 to TRBJ1-1; unclear D gene. The CDR3 covers 15 residues. Deletions cut 0 bases from V and 5 bases from J, with 13 bases between. CDR1 and CDR2 from the germline V gene are MGHRA and YSYEKL.

The chain couples TRBV11-2 to TRBJ1-1; weak D call: TRBD1 (5 bases). The CDR3 runs 16 residues. The germline V and J ends were trimmed by 0 bases and 0 bases, with 11 bases remaining between them. Germline CDR1 SGHAT, CDR2 FQNNGV. CDR3 nucleotides: TGTGCCAGCAGCTTAGATCCGGGGGGAGTGAACACTGAAGCTTTCTTT. Translated, it gives CASSLDPGGVNTEAFF.

CDR3 bases: TGTGCCTGGAGTAGAGGACAGGCCACCGGCTACACCTTC. The encoded protein is CAWSRGQATGYTF. The chain recombines TRBV30 with TRBJ1-2; 7 positions match TRBD1. V lost 2 bases, J lost 8 bases, and 8 bases stayed unmatched. The CDR3 length is 13 residues. Germline lookup yields CDR1 GTSNPN and CDR2 SVGIG (reference sequence).

The chain carries TRBV19 and TRBJ1-2, with 8 bases matching TRBD1. The ends lost 6 bases at V and 5 bases at J; junction bases unmatched: 5. The CDR3 contains 13 residues. Germline V gene sequence: CDR1 LNHDA, CDR2 SQIVND (reference sequence). The CDR3, as DNA: TGTGCCAGTAGCCCGGGACAGGCTTATGGCTACACCTTC. This translates into CASSPGQAYGYTF.

The chain is built from TRBV18 and TRBJ2-5; TRBD1 matches 7 bases. J gave up 9 bases and V 1 base, and 14 bases lay outside the gene matches. Germline V gene sequence: CDR1 KGHSH, CDR2 LQKENI. The CDR3 is 16 residues long. In DNA, the CDR3 is TGTGCCAGCTCACCACAGAATCCGGGACAGAGGGGAGCCCAGTACTTC. Its translation is CASSPQNPGQRGAQYF.